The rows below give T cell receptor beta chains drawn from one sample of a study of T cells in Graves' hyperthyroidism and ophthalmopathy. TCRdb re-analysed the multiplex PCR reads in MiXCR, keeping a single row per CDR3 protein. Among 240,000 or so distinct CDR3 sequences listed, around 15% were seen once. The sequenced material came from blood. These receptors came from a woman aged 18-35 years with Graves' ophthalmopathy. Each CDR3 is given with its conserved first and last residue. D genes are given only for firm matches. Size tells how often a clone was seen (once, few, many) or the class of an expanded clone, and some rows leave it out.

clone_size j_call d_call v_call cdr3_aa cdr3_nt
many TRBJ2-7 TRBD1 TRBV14 CASSPIIGTGSYEQYF TGTGCCAGCAGCCCAATCATAGGGACAGGATCCTACGAGCAGTACTTC
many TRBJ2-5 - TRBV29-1 CSVDTAPAETQYF TGCAGCGTTGACACCGCCCCGGCGGAGACCCAGTACTTC
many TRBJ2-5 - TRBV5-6 CASSQWGRQETQYF TGTGCCAGCAGCCAATGGGGACGGCAAGAGACCCAGTACTTC
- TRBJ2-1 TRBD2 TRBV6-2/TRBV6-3 CASSRKTSGRAGGEQFF TGTGCCAGCAGCCGTAAGACTAGCGGGAGGGCCGGGGGTGAGCAGTTCTTC
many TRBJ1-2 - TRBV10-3 CAISDQVRQGGYTF TGTGCCATCAGTGATCAAGTGCGCCAGGGTGGCTACACCTTC
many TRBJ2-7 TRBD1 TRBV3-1 CASSQDDRAEQYF TGTGCCAGCAGCCAAGACGACAGGGCCGAGCAGTACTTC
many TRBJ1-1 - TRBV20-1 CSARALVGTLFPEAFF TGCAGTGCTAGAGCTTTGGTTGGTACTCTTTTCCCTGAAGCTTTCTTT
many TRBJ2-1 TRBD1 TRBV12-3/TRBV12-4 CASSSRTGEQFF TGTGCCAGCAGTTCTCGGACAGGGGAGCAGTTCTTC
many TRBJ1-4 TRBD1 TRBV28 CASSFRDRARGDTEKLFF TGTGCCAGCAGTTTCAGGGACAGAGCTAGAGGGGACACTGAAAAACTGTTTTTT
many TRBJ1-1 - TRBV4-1 CASTTPWTHEAFF TGCGCCAGCACCACACCTTGGACCCATGAAGCTTTCTTT